This T cell receptor (beta chain) was profiled in a study of blood T cell repertoires in COVID-19. Across the whole study: Acute-phase and convalescent COVID-19 samples originated in the United States, Italy and Spain. The analysed material was cDNA or gDNA that came from T cells, B-cell-depleted T cells, or PBMCs.

As originally analysed: Amplified reference gene primers provided the basis for estimating nucleated cell counts. Here immunoSEQ multiplex PCR was the method, and the copy in TCRdb shows in-frame clones only, minus some. That table furnishes V, J and clone size, whereas the DNA furnished D and trimming. Of some 160,000 clones listed, under 95% are singletons. The CDR3 has 13 residues. Germline CDR1 reads MNHEY; CDR2 reads SVGAGI. V was clipped by 6 bases and J by 4 bases, with 12 bases between them. The V gene is TRBV6-5, the J gene TRBJ1-2; D possibly corresponds to TRBD1 (6 bases). The receptor was isolated from a man aged 18 to 35 with acute or convalescent COVID-19. Sequencing was carried out using peripheral blood. The CDR3 DNA reads as TGTGCCAGCAGCAGGGACAATCCCTATGGCTACACCTTC. This translates into CASSRDNPYGYTF.